This T cell receptor (beta chain) comes out of a study of T cells of healthy individuals. Each CDR3 protein gets one entry after TCRdb re-called the 5' RACE reads with MiXCR. Of 55,000 to 65,000 distinct CDR3 sequences listed, around 16% are singletons. V shed 3 bases and J shed 8 bases, with 13 bases lying between them. This CDR3 is 14 amino acids long. The source is a human donor in good health. V usage is TRBV12-3 or TRBV12-4 and J usage is TRBJ1-4; tentative D call: TRBD1 (5 bases). The CDR3 loop is CASSFDGQGEKLFF. As DNA, the CDR3 is TGTGCCAGCAGTTTCGATGGGCAGGGCGAAAAACTGTTTTTT.